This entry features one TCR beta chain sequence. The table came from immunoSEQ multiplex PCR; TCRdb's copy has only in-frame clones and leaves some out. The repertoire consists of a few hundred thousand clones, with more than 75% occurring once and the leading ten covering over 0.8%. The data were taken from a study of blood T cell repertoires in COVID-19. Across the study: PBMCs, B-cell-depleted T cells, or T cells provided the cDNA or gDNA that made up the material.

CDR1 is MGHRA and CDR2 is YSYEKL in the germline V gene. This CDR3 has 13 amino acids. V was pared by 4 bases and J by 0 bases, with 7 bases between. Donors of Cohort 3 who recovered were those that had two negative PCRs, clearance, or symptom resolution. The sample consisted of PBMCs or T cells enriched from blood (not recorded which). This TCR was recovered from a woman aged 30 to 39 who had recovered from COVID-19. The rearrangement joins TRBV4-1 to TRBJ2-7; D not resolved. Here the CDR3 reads CASSRGTSYEQYF. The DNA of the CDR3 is TGCGCCAGCAGCCGTGGCACCTCCTACGAGCAGTACTTC.